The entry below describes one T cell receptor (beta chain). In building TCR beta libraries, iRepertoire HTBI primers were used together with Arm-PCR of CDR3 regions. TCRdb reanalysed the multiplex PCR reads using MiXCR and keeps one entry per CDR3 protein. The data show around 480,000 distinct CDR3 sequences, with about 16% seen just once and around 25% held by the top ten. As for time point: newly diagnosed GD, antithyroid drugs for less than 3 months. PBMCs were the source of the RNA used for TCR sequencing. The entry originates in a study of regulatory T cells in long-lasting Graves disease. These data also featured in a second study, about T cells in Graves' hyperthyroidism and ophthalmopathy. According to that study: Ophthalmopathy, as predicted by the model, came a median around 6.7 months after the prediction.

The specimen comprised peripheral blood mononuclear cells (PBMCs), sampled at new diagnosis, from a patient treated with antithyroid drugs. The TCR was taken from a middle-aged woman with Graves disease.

The CDR3 DNA reads TGCAGTGCCGACGGGGACAGAGGAAACACCGGGGAGCTGTTTTTT. The encoded protein is CSADGDRGNTGELFF. The V call is TRBV20-1, the J call TRBJ2-2; 7 bases match TRBD1. The V gene's germline CDR1 is DFQATT and CDR2 SNEGSKA (reference sequence). This CDR3 spans 15 amino acids. Trimming at V came to 6 bases and at J to 2 bases, leaving 9 bases not matched to a gene.